This T cell receptor (beta chain) stems from a study of CD8+ T cells in alopecia areata. V dropped 0 bases and J dropped 3 bases, with 12 bases sitting between them. This CDR3 has 16 residues. CDR1 and CDR2 from the germline V gene are SGHTA and FQGNSA. This clone was seen only a few times. The treatment: oral pan-JAK inhibitor, 5-10 mg twice daily. Extracted RNA was reverse transcribed, and the resulting cDNA served as sequencing template. Measured with immunoSEQ multiplex PCR; TCRdb has only the in-frame clones, and not every one. The sample consists of 200,000 to 250,000 clones, more than 45% of them appearing once.

The material was CD4+ T cells sorted from blood, obtained at week 4, from a patient treated with tofacitinib. This TCR derives from a human donor with alopecia areata. V usage is TRBV7-2 and J usage is TRBJ2-1, with D possibly matching TRBD2 (6 bases). The CDR3 loop is CASSLAHGGNYNEQFF. The CDR3, as DNA: TGTGCCAGCAGCTTAGCTCACGGGGGTAACTACAATGAGCAGTTCTTC.